These 26 T cell receptor beta chains were all obtained from the same sample, sequenced in a study of blood T cell repertoires in COVID-19. Measured with immunoSEQ multiplex PCR; TCRdb has only the in-frame clones, and not every one. The profile shows 350,000 to 400,000 clones, roughly 89% of them singletons. Sequenced material: peripheral blood. The receptors were sampled from a man aged 18 to 29 with active or convalescent COVID-19.

This clone was counted a single time. This chain links TRBV28 with TRBJ1-2; the match to TRBD1 covers 8 bases. Trimming removed 8 bases from V and 8 bases from J; junction bases left unmatched: 7. The CDR3 extends over 12 amino acids. CDR1 is MDHEN and CDR2 is SYDVKM in the germline V gene. CDR3 DNA sequence: TGTGCCAGCGAAGACAGGGGAAGGGGCTACACCTTC. Translated: CASEDRGRGYTF.

The chain has TRBV28 and TRBJ1-2; D gene uncertain. Germline loops: CDR1 MDHEN, CDR2 SYDVKM. The CDR3 is 13 residues long. Trimming took 7 bases from V and 3 from J, leaving 12 bases between them. The CDR3 nucleotides read TGTGCCAGCACCCTAGCCGGCGACTATGGCTACACCTTC. Protein product: CASTLAGDYGYTF.

V and J are TRBV7-8 and TRBJ2-1; 9 bases are shared with TRBD2. Germline CDR1 is SGHVS and CDR2 is FQNEAQ. This CDR3 comprises 16 residues. V lost 5 bases to trimming and J lost 8 bases; unmatched junction nucleotides: 13. The CDR3: CASSRLLAGGRDEQFF. CDR3 sequence (DNA): TGTGCCAGCAGCCGCCTCTTGGCGGGGGGGCGCGATGAGCAGTTCTTC.

V is TRBV5-4 and J is TRBJ1-2, with D hard to call. The V end lost 0 bases, the J end lost 6 bases, and 15 bases lay between the germline ends. This CDR3 region has 15 residues. From germline, CDR1 is SGHNT and CDR2 YYREEE (reference sequence). The CDR3 protein is CASSLGINEVNGYTF. For the CDR3, the DNA is TGTGCCAGCAGCTTGGGTATCAATGAGGTCAATGGCTACACCTTC. Full variable domain (remainder filled in from reference TRBV5-4 and TRBJ1-2): ETGVTQSPTHLIKTRGQQVTLRCSSQSGHNTVSWYQQALGQGPQFIFQYYREEENGRGNFPPRFSGLQFPNYSSELNVNALELDDSALYLCASSLGINEVNGYTFGSGTRLTVV.

The rearrangement links TRBV12-5 to TRBJ2-1, with D possibly being TRBD2 (5 bases). The CDR3 is 14 residues long. V lost 1 base and J 12 bases, leaving 16 bases between the germline ends. Germline CDR1 is LGHNT and CDR2 is FRNRAP. DNA of the CDR3: TGTGCTAGTGGTTTGGCCTCTAGCCTGGTTCTGCAGTTCTTC. Encoded protein: CASGLASSLVLQFF.

The genes are TRBV14 and TRBJ1-6; D not certain. CDR3 length: 13 residues. V dropped 0 bases and J dropped 10 bases, with 7 bases sitting between them. Germline CDR1 and CDR2: SGHDN and FVKESK. The CDR3 protein is CASSQDFVSPLHF. The CDR3 DNA follows: TGTGCCAGCAGCCAAGATTTCGTATCACCCCTCCACTTT.

The V gene is TRBV5-1, the J gene TRBJ1-1; 10 nucleotides agree with TRBD1. The V segment lost 4 bases and the J segment 5 bases; nucleotides outside the gene matches: 8. The CDR3 extends over 15 amino acids. From germline, CDR1 is SGHRS and CDR2 YFSETQ. CDR3 nucleotide sequence: TGCGCCAGCAGCCCACCCGGGACAGGGGAGACTGAAGCTTTCTTT. It translates to CASSPPGTGETEAFF.

This chain connects TRBV13 to TRBJ1-4; D not certain. V shed 6 bases and J shed 8 bases, with 22 bases lying between them. CDR1 is PRHDT and CDR2 is FYEKMQ in the germline V gene (reference sequence). This CDR3 has 16 amino acids. CDR3 sequence (DNA): TGTGCCAGCAGACAAACTCGGACTAGCGGGAGGGAAAAACTGTTTTTT. This sequence encodes CASRQTRTSGREKLFF.

This chain links TRBV23-1 with TRBJ2-7, with D possibly TRBD1 on 6 matching bases. TRBV23-1 has ORF status, its function being uncertain. This CDR3 is 16 amino acids long. Trimming stripped 3 bases from V and 0 bases from J, with 15 bases between. This CDR3 reads CASSQIGQHSSYEQYF. Here the CDR3 DNA reads TGCGCCAGCAGTCAGATCGGACAGCATAGCTCCTACGAGCAGTACTTC.

This clone was counted a single time. J is TRBJ2-1 and V is TRBV4-3; a weak D match, TRBD1 (5 bases). This CDR3 is built from 16 residues. Germline CDR1 LGHNA, CDR2 YSLEER. V was shortened by 0 bases and J by 0 bases, with 9 bases between the two germline ends. The chain's CDR3 is CASSQDRVSSYNEQFF. Here the CDR3 DNA reads TGCGCCAGCAGCCAAGACAGGGTGAGCTCCTACAATGAGCAGTTCTTC.

This chain joins TRBV7-8 and TRBJ1-1; D ambiguous. This CDR3 spans 14 amino acids. Trimming took off 5 bases at V and 4 bases at J, with 14 bases between the two ends. Germline-derived CDR1 and CDR2 are SGHVS and FQNEAQ. CDR3 protein: CASSRSWTPTEAFF. CDR3 sequence (DNA): TGTGCCAGCAGCCGTTCCTGGACTCCCACTGAAGCTTTCTTT.

This clone has a handful of counts. The chain couples TRBV6-2 or TRBV6-3 to TRBJ1-2, with 7 bases that match TRBD1. V lost 6 bases to trimming and J lost 5 bases; unmatched junction nucleotides: 6. The CDR3 totals 13 residues. Germline assignment: CDR1 MNHEY and CDR2 SVGEGT. The CDR3 bases are TGTGCCAGCAGCCGACAGGGCCGGTATGGCTACACCTTC. Amino acids: CASSRQGRYGYTF.

In DNA form, the CDR3 reads TGTGCCAGCAGTTCTACTGGCAGGAAGGCCGACAATCAGCCCCAGCATTTT. Its protein is CASSSTGRKADNQPQHF. The chain is built from TRBV6-2 or TRBV6-3 and TRBJ1-5; D is ambiguous. CDR1 and CDR2 (germline): MNHEY, SVGEGT. This CDR3 has 17 amino acids. Between the trimmed V and J ends, which lost 4 bases and 3 bases, there was a span of 19 bases.

This chain uses TRBV5-5 with TRBJ1-4, with unresolved D. This CDR3 is built from 16 residues. Germline V gene sequence: CDR1 SGHKS, CDR2 YYEKEE (reference sequence). The V gene lost 4 bases and the J gene lost 5 bases, with 18 bases spanning the gap. CDR3 coding DNA: TGTGCCAGCAGCGAAAGAGAGGGTTTATTCAATGAAAAACTGTTTTTT. As protein: CASSEREGLFNEKLFF.

The chain carries TRBV4-1 and TRBJ1-6; TRBD1 agrees at 9 bases. J gave up 9 bases and V 3 bases, and 12 bases lay outside the gene matches. Germline CDR1 reads MGHRA; CDR2 reads YSYEKL. The CDR3 runs 17 residues. The DNA of the CDR3 is TGCGCCAGCAGCCAGGAAAACAGGGGGCGCTTTTCTTCACCCCTCCACTTT. Protein product: CASSQENRGRFSSPLHF.

The rearrangement links TRBV5-1 to TRBJ2-2; the match to TRBD2 covers 7 bases. The CDR3 consists of 15 residues. In germline, CDR1 is SGHRS, CDR2 YFSETQ. With 0 bases clipped from V and 3 bases from J, the junction kept 2 bases outside the gene matches. The CDR3 region has the DNA TGCGCCAGCAGCTTGGGTACTAGCGACACCGGGGAGCTGTTTTTT. Its protein is CASSLGTSDTGELFF.

V and J are TRBV7-9 and TRBJ2-7; the D is unclear. Germline V gene lookup returns CDR1 SEHNR and CDR2 FQNEAQ (reference sequence). V dropped 1 base and J dropped 0 bases, with 13 bases sitting between them. This CDR3 has 16 amino acids. The CDR3 DNA follows: TGTGCCAGCAGCTTAGATCTGGGCCTAAGCTCCTACGAGCAGTACTTC. It codes for CASSLDLGLSSYEQYF.

The count of this clone is one. The rearrangement joins TRBV7-9 to TRBJ2-1; D is possibly TRBD2 (6 bases). CDR1 is SEHNR and CDR2 is FQNEAQ in the germline V gene (reference sequence). V lost 6 bases to trimming and J lost 5 bases, with 11 bases between them. CDR3 length equals 13 residues. DNA for the CDR3: TGTGCCAGCAGGAAGGGACTTAACAATGAGCAGTTCTTC. It translates to CASRKGLNNEQFF. Complete variable domain (other parts from reference TRBV7-9 and TRBJ2-1): DTGVSQNPRHKITKRGQNVTFRCDPISEHNRLYWYRQTLGQGPEFLTYFQNEAQLEKSRLLSDRFSAERPKGSFSTLEIQRTEQGDSAMYLCASRKGLNNEQFFGPGTRLTVL.

The chain carries TRBV28 and TRBJ1-2; 7 bases align to TRBD1. Trimming at V came to 3 bases and at J to 6 bases, leaving 4 bases not matched to a gene. The germline gives CDR1 MDHEN, CDR2 SYDVKM. This CDR3 has 13 residues. This chain's CDR3 is CASSFEGGNGYTF. The CDR3 DNA reads as TGTGCCAGCAGTTTTGAAGGGGGCAATGGCTACACCTTC.

This clone was counted between two and nine times. This sequence joins TRBV24-1 and TRBJ1-5, with D hard to call. This CDR3 has 14 amino acids. V dropped 5 bases and J dropped 6 bases, with 13 bases sitting between them. Germline V CDR1 and CDR2: KGHDR, SFDVKD. The CDR3 region has the DNA TGTGCCACCAGTGTTGGAGCACATGGTCAGCCCCAGCATTTT. Translating it yields CATSVGAHGQPQHF.

V gene TRBV5-1 combines with J gene TRBJ2-5; 9 nucleotides line up with TRBD1. Unmatched junction bases numbered 7, after V lost 2 bases and J lost 5 bases. From germline, CDR1 is SGHRS and CDR2 YFSETQ. The CDR3 spans 15 residues. CDR3 amino acids: CASSFGQGLLETQYF. CDR3 bases: TGCGCCAGCAGCTTTGGACAGGGGCTTCTGGAGACCCAGTACTTC.

The J gene is TRBJ2-1, the V gene TRBV12-5, with 7 bases that match TRBD1. The V gene end was trimmed by 2 bases and the J gene end by 7 bases; junction bases not matched to a gene: 17. Germline values: CDR1 LGHNT, CDR2 FRNRAP. The CDR3 length is 18 residues. CDR3 sequence: CASGLTGTASLERNEQFF. CDR3 bases: TGTGCTAGTGGTTTGACCGGGACAGCCTCCCTCGAACGGAATGAGCAGTTCTTC.

The rearrangement joins TRBV7-6 to TRBJ1-2, with 10 nucleotides matching TRBD1. Trimming took 5 bases from V and 5 from J; bases not matched to a gene: 2. This CDR3 spans 13 amino acids. Germline V CDR1 and CDR2: SGHVS, FNYEAQ. CDR3 residues: CASSMGQGYGYTF. For the CDR3, the DNA is TGTGCCAGCAGCATGGGACAGGGGTATGGCTACACCTTC.

V and J are TRBV28 and TRBJ1-1; D might be TRBD1 (5 bases). CDR3 length: 13 residues. Germline V gene data show CDR1 as MDHEN and CDR2 as SYDVKM. V was clipped by 2 bases and J by 5 bases, with 9 bases between them. CDR3 amino acids: CASSLRGKTEAFF. The CDR3 DNA follows: TGTGCCAGCAGTTTAAGGGGAAAGACTGAAGCTTTCTTT.

The chain joins TRBV12-3 or TRBV12-4 to TRBJ1-2; 7 bases map to TRBD1. The CDR3 loop spans 13 amino acids. With V trimmed by 5 bases and J by 4 bases, 4 bases remained unmatched. The CDR3 protein is CASSADRAYGYTF. The CDR3 DNA is TGTGCCAGCAGTGCAGACAGGGCCTATGGCTACACCTTC.

The chain couples TRBV7-9 to TRBJ1-3; possible D gene TRBD1, 6 bases. Per germline, CDR1 SEHNR and CDR2 FQNEAQ (reference sequence). CDR3 length: 15 amino acids. Trimming shortened V by 4 bases and J by 3 bases, and 13 bases separated the two germline ends. As DNA, the CDR3 is TGTGCCAGCAGCTCAACAGGGCCTCTTGGAAACACCATATATTTT. Its translation: CASSSTGPLGNTIYF.